This T cell receptor (beta chain) was documented in a study of a mutant IDH1 vaccine in newly diagnosed glioma (dated by TCRdb to the early 2020s). Some background on the complete study: Patients received eight vaccinations in weeks 1, 3, 5, 7, 11, 15, 19 and 23, corresponding to visits V03 through V10. Vaccination began 4-6 weeks after radiotherapy alone, or alongside temozolomide cycles in the chemotherapy-containing groups. Of the 25 to 40 treated patients, about 60% were male and around 40% were female, and the mean age was roughly 40 years. Prior to enrollment, standard therapy consisting of radiotherapy alone, temozolomide alone, or radiochemotherapy with temozolomide had been administered to patients, with the combination being received by most patients. Six visits were used for peripheral blood collection: V03 (baseline), V05, V07, V10, V12 and V13. Longitudinal TCRB deep sequencing was done for 25 treated patients, wherever samples were available for exploratory analyses.

Points the paper makes about the study in general: Pseudoprogression appeared unrelated to alterations in the top peripheral T cell clonotypes detected by TCRB sequencing. Across multiple MHC alleles, vaccine-induced immune responses were seen in around 93% of patients. The authors noted that analyses of patient blood samples could not be reproduced because of sample limitations. PBMC samples for TCRB deep sequencing were selected based on availability.

The germline V gene (reference sequence) specifies LNHDA as CDR1 and SQIVND as CDR2. At the junction V is shortened by 4 bases and J by 4 bases, with 19 bases in between. Spanning cysteine to phenylalanine, the CDR3 consists of 16 amino acids. The CDR3 DNA has 48 bases and is translated from base 1. Concerning this clone itself: The antigen it binds to is not known. Base qualities were left out, and no much larger clone turns up one base away.

Receptor libraries were prepared by the immunoSEQ multiplex PCR assay. Rearranged TCR beta chain sequences were amplified using the hsTCRB Kit according to the manufacturer's protocol. Sequencing of TCRB libraries was carried out on an Illumina MiSeq. As for how the authors treated the data: The proprietary platform of the kit vendor was used for demultiplexing, trimming and gene mapping. TCRdb stores this immuneACCESS table with in-frame sequences only. Part of the clones is absent; in the studies checked, under half of the shortfall reflects unresolved V genes, and no reason is known for the rest. Clonal size and the V and J genes are those of that table, whereas D and trimming came from the DNA. Across this sample there are over 45,000 clones, with around four fifths seen only once. Nearly 7.5% of the sample rests with the top ten. What the time point label conveys for this sample: week 5, during vaccination. Each vaccine dose was 300 ug of a 20-mer mutant IDH1 peptide in Montanide, given subcutaneously with topical imiquimod. Donors had newly diagnosed WHO grade 3 or 4 IDH1-mutant astrocytomas with loss of nuclear ATRX. The samples were drawn from NOA16, a multicentre, single-arm, open-label phase I trial in Germany that tested a mutant IDH1 peptide vaccine in humans for the first time. The DNeasy Blood and Tissue Kit was used to extract genomic DNA from EDTA blood for TCRB sequencing.

The TCR comes from a woman aged 45 to 65 with glioma. Recombination linked TRBV19 to TRBJ1-2, with TRBD1 as a weak D call on 5 bases. The sequenced sample was PBMCs, obtained from a glioma patient whose treatment included an IDH1 peptide vaccine. Read as DNA, the sequence is TGTGCCAGTAGTAATCTCGGGGCCAGGGCCGGCTATGGCTACACCTTC. Its protein is CASSNLGARAGYGYTF.